Sequencing of this T cell receptor beta chain was carried out in a study of CD8 T cells in Susac syndrome. The RNA, roughly 0.5 to 1 ug, was put through reverse transcription using random hexamers. TCRdb ran MiXCR on the immunoSEQ multiplex PCR reads and lists one entry per CDR3 protein. The sample has about 160,000 distinct CDR3 sequences, 93% seen once. The germline V gene encodes CDR1 LNHNV and CDR2 YYDKDF (reference sequence). This CDR3 has 16 amino acids. Trimming shortened V by 1 base and J by 3 bases, and 15 bases separated the two germline ends. The receptor comes from a human donor in good health. Sequences were obtained from CD4+ T cells from PBMCs. The V and J genes are TRBV15 and TRBJ2-5, with a possible D match to TRBD1 (5 bases). The CDR3 region is CATSRVGRATEETQYF. The CDR3 DNA is TGTGCCACCAGCAGAGTTGGCAGGGCTACGGAAGAGACCCAGTACTTC. Filled out from reference TRBV15 and TRBJ2-5, the complete variable domain reads DAMVIQNPRYQVTQFGKPVTLSCSQTLNHNVMYWYQQKSSQAPKLLFHYYDKDFNNEADTPDNFQSRRPNTSFCFLDIRSPGLGDTAMYLCATSRVGRATEETQYFGPGTRLLVL.